A single sample gave rise to the 4 T cell receptor beta chains below, sequenced in a study of identifying expanded T cells in peripheral blood. Clones were sequenced by immunoSEQ multiplex PCR, and TCRdb holds only the in-frame ones, with some missing. The profile shows some 93,000 clones, roughly 90% of them singletons. Input material: blood. The source of these receptors is a person aged 18 to 75 in good health.

The chain uses TRBV28 and TRBJ1-2; TRBD1 is a possible D gene (6 bases). Germline V gene lookup returns CDR1 MDHEN and CDR2 SYDVKM. The CDR3 covers 13 residues. V was clipped by 1 base and J by 6 bases, with 9 bases between them. In DNA form, the CDR3 reads TGTGCCAGCAGTTTATACAGGGACGATGGCTACACCTTC. It codes for CASSLYRDDGYTF.

This clone has a handful of counts. This sequence joins TRBV30 and TRBJ2-2, with 10 bases aligning to TRBD2. Unmatched junction bases numbered 4, after V lost 3 bases and J lost 3 bases. This CDR3 is built from 15 residues. Looked up from germline, CDR1 is GTSNPN and CDR2 is SVGIG (reference sequence). CDR3 loop: CAWRNLAGDTGELFF. The CDR3 DNA reads TGTGCCTGGAGGAACCTAGCGGGAGACACCGGGGAGCTGTTTTTT.

This clone appeared once. J is TRBJ2-3 and V is TRBV7-7; tentatively, D is TRBD2 (6 bases). The CDR3 totals 14 residues. Trimming removed 5 bases at V and 1 base at J, with 10 bases between. Germline V gene sequence: CDR1 SSHAT, CDR2 FNYEAQ (reference sequence). CDR3 amino acids: CASSPSGGTDTQYF. The CDR3 coding sequence is TGTGCCAGCAGCCCCTCGGGGGGCACAGATACGCAGTATTTT.

This chain connects TRBV6-5 to TRBJ1-1; D unresolved. The germline V and J ends were trimmed by 0 bases and 8 bases, with 10 bases remaining between them. This CDR3 has 13 amino acids. Germline assignment: CDR1 MNHEY and CDR2 SVGAGI. The CDR3 is CASSYSTGSEAFF. In DNA, the CDR3 is TGTGCCAGCAGTTACTCGACCGGTTCCGAAGCTTTCTTT.